Shown below are 22 T cell receptor beta chains from a single sample sequenced in a study of cytomegalovirus exposure and HLA in healthy donors. PCR involved 60 Vbeta and 13 Jbeta primers. TCRdb's copy holds only in-frame clones and misses some; the assay was immunoSEQ multiplex PCR. Among around 100,000 clones listed, approximately 89% were seen once. Material for sequencing was PBMCs. These receptors were collected from a man aged 25-45 years in good health and CMV-seronegative.

This chain connects TRBV6-1 to TRBJ2-5; 7 nucleotides align to TRBD1. Germline values: CDR1 MNHNS, CDR2 SASEGT. This CDR3 contains 15 residues. The ends lost 5 bases at V and 0 bases at J; junction bases unmatched: 6. Here the CDR3 reads CASSPMGQHQETQYF. The DNA of the CDR3 is TGTGCCAGCAGTCCAATGGGACAGCACCAAGAGACCCAGTACTTC.

This rearrangement joins TRBV28 to TRBJ2-1; 9 bases map to TRBD2. With 8 bases clipped from V and 2 bases from J, the junction kept 4 bases outside the gene matches. In germline, CDR1 is MDHEN, CDR2 SYDVKM. The CDR3 covers 14 residues. CDR3 in DNA: TGTGCCAGCGAGGCGGGAGGGCCCTACAATGAGCAGTTCTTC. Translating it yields CASEAGGPYNEQFF.

This clone was found once. This chain's CDR3 is CASSLAGGTSYEQYF. CDR3 nucleotide sequence: TGTGCCAGCAGCTTAGCGGGGGGCACCTCCTACGAGCAGTACTTC. This rearrangement joins TRBV5-4 to TRBJ2-7; TRBD2 matches at 9 bases. The CDR3 totals 15 residues. Trimming removed 2 bases from V and 0 bases from J; junction bases left unmatched: 3. Per the germline V gene, CDR1 is SGHNT and CDR2 is YYREEE (reference sequence).

V and J are TRBV7-9 and TRBJ2-5, with D perhaps TRBD1 (5 bases). The CDR3 spans 14 residues. Germline V gene sequence: CDR1 SEHNR, CDR2 FQNEAQ (reference sequence). The V end lost 7 bases, the J end lost 5 bases, and 17 bases lay between the germline ends. In DNA form, the CDR3 reads TGTGCCAGCACCGATCTGCAGGGCGGCGAGACCCAGTACTTC. Translating gives CASTDLQGGETQYF.

This chain uses TRBV5-1 with TRBJ1-4; D is unresolved. The CDR3 length is 15 residues. Deletions cut 4 bases from V and 4 bases from J, with 14 bases between. Per the germline V gene, CDR1 is SGHRS and CDR2 is YFSETQ. This CDR3 is CASSPDAGINEKLFF. CDR3 in DNA: TGCGCCAGCAGCCCGGACGCGGGCATTAATGAAAAACTGTTTTTT. Full variable domain (missing parts from reference TRBV5-1 and TRBJ1-4): KAGVTQTPRYLIKTRGQQVTLSCSPISGHRSVSWYQQTPGQGLQFLFEYFSETQRNKGNFPGRFSGRQFSNSRSEMNVSTLELGDSALYLCASSPDAGINEKLFFGSGTQLSVL.

The chain uses TRBV29-1 and TRBJ2-2; TRBD2 matches 7 bases. V was clipped by 4 bases and J by 4 bases; unmatched bases: 15. The CDR3 length is 17 residues. The V gene's germline CDR1 is SQVTM and CDR2 ANQGSEA. This CDR3 reads CSVGEGEVLGGTGELFF. The CDR3 DNA follows: TGCAGCGTTGGGGAGGGAGAGGTTTTAGGTGGCACCGGGGAGCTGTTTTTT.

This clone was seen a few times. V usage is TRBV5-1 and J usage is TRBJ2-7; 9 bases are shared with TRBD1. J lost 1 base, V lost 5 bases, and 4 bases had no gene match. Germline assignment: CDR1 SGHRS and CDR2 YFSETQ. The CDR3 runs to 14 residues. CDR3 nucleotides: TGCGCCAGCAGAACCGGGACAGGGTCCTACGAGCAGTACTTC. Its translation: CASRTGTGSYEQYF.

The V and J genes are TRBV5-6 and TRBJ2-1; 7 nucleotides agree with TRBD2. Germline CDR1 reads SGHDT; CDR2 reads YYEEEE. Trimming at V came to 4 bases and at J to 8 bases, leaving 18 bases not matched to a gene. The CDR3 covers 17 residues. CDR3 sequence (DNA): TGTGCCAGCAGCCCATCTCTAGCGGAGGGGCCCAGGGATGAGCAGTTCTTC. Translated: CASSPSLAEGPRDEQFF. The whole variable domain, remainder taken from reference TRBV5-6 and TRBJ2-1, is DAGVTQSPTHLIKTRGQQVTLRCSPKSGHDTVSWYQQALGQGPQFIFQYYEEEERQRGNFPDRFSGHQFPNYSSELNVNALLLGDSALYLCASSPSLAEGPRDEQFFGPGTRLTVL.

The chain carries TRBV6-6 and TRBJ1-2; TRBD1 aligns across 7 bases. Germline loops: CDR1 MNHNY, CDR2 SVGAGI (reference sequence). The CDR3 loop spans 14 amino acids. V shed 2 bases, J shed 5 bases, and the junction held 5 bases outside the gene matches. In DNA form, the CDR3 reads TGTGCCAGCAGTTACATAGGGGGCAATTATGGCTACACCTTC. It encodes CASSYIGGNYGYTF.

This chain joins TRBV19 and TRBJ2-5; 8 bases are a match to TRBD2. Germline trimming cut 4 bases from V and 4 bases from J; bases unmatched to any gene: 5. CDR1 LNHDA and CDR2 SQIVND come from the germline V gene (reference sequence). CDR3 length: 14 residues. CDR3 in amino acids: CASSRLARGETQYF. The CDR3 DNA reads TGTGCCAGTAGTAGACTAGCGAGGGGAGAGACCCAGTACTTC.

This chain joins TRBV27 and TRBJ2-5; D is perhaps TRBD1 (8 bases). There are 14 residues in the CDR3. V shed 5 bases and J shed 4 bases, with 14 bases lying between them. CDR1 MNHEY and CDR2 SMNVEV come from the germline V gene (reference sequence). Written as DNA, the CDR3 is TGTGCCAGCAGTCCAGGGGGCGGGGGAGAGACCCAGTACTTC. Its translation: CASSPGGGGETQYF.

The chain has TRBV7-9 and TRBJ1-1; a possible D gene is TRBD1 (5 bases). Germline loops: CDR1 SEHNR, CDR2 FQNEAQ (reference sequence). Trimming removed 1 base from V and 12 bases from J, with 6 bases in between. There are 10 residues in the CDR3. The CDR3 DNA sequence: TGTGCCAGCAGCTTAGAGGGGACTTTCTTT. This sequence encodes CASSLEGTFF.

The chain has TRBV7-8 and TRBJ2-5; TRBD2 aligns across 8 bases. V lost 6 bases, J lost 3 bases, and 9 bases stayed unmatched. Looked up from germline, CDR1 is SGHVS and CDR2 is FQNEAQ. This CDR3 contains 15 residues. The CDR3 reads CASSQTGTRKETQYF. The CDR3 DNA follows: TGTGCCAGCAGTCAAACCGGGACTAGAAAAGAGACCCAGTACTTC. Filled out from reference TRBV7-8 and TRBJ2-5, the complete variable domain reads GAGVSQSPRYKVAKRGQDVALRCDPISGHVSLFWYQQALGQGPEFLTYFQNEAQLDKSGLPSDRFFAERPEGSVSTLKIQRTQQEDSAVYLCASSQTGTRKETQYFGPGTRLLVL.

V is TRBV7-9 and J is TRBJ2-5, with 8 bases that match TRBD2. Germline V lookup: CDR1 SEHNR, CDR2 FQNEAQ (reference sequence). With 5 bases clipped from V and 5 bases from J, the junction kept 10 bases outside the gene matches. The CDR3 is made up of 15 amino acids. The CDR3 sequence: CASSPAGGALETQYF. In DNA, the CDR3 is TGTGCCAGCAGCCCAGCCGGGGGGGCGCTTGAGACCCAGTACTTC.

This chain uses TRBV18 with TRBJ1-2; 7 nucleotides line up with TRBD1. J was trimmed by 7 bases and V by 5 bases; bases with no gene match: 10. Looked up from germline, CDR1 is KGHSH and CDR2 is LQKENI. The CDR3 is 14 amino acids. The CDR3 bases are TGTGCCAGCTCATCGGAAAGGGCAGGGGGTGGCTACACCTTC. As protein: CASSSERAGGGYTF.

The chain has TRBV28 and TRBJ2-3, with 15 bases identical to TRBD2. The CDR3 length is 17 residues. Trimming cost V 5 bases and J 0 bases; bases outside gene matches: 3. CDR1 and CDR2 from the germline V gene are MDHEN and SYDVKM. The DNA for the CDR3 is TGTGCCAGCAGTCAGGGGACTAGCGGGGGGAGCACAGATACGCAGTATTTT. It translates to CASSQGTSGGSTDTQYF.

The V and J genes are TRBV6-5 and TRBJ1-1, with 8 bases identical to TRBD1. The CDR3 runs to 15 residues. Unmatched junction bases numbered 5, after V lost 0 bases and J lost 5 bases. Germline-derived CDR1 and CDR2 are MNHEY and SVGAGI. The CDR3 DNA is TGTGCCAGCAGTTACTCTAGGACAGGGCGGACTGAAGCTTTCTTT. This encodes CASSYSRTGRTEAFF.

The CDR3 nucleotides are TGTGCCAGCTCCCCGGGACAGGGGTCCAACGAGCAGTACTTC. Encoded protein: CASSPGQGSNEQYF. The chain carries TRBV13 and TRBJ2-7; 10 bases match TRBD1. V shed 8 bases, J shed 5 bases, and the junction held 9 bases outside the gene matches. CDR1 and CDR2 (germline): PRHDT, FYEKMQ (reference sequence). The CDR3 has 14 residues.

This chain uses TRBV2 with TRBJ1-1; D gene ambiguous. The germline V and J ends were trimmed by 8 bases and 8 bases, with 18 bases remaining between them. CDR3 length: 13 amino acids. Germline assignment: CDR1 SNHLY and CDR2 FYNNEI. The CDR3 DNA reads TGTGCCAGCTCAAGATTTCCCGGGTTGGAAGCTTTCTTT. Protein: CASSRFPGLEAFF.

The V gene is TRBV6-1, the J gene TRBJ1-2; the D gene is possibly TRBD1 (6 bases). The V gene lost 2 bases and the J gene lost 8 bases, with 12 bases spanning the gap. The CDR3 spans 13 residues. Germline V gives CDR1 MNHNS, CDR2 SASEGT. The CDR3 region is CASSEYTGSGYTF. For the CDR3, the DNA is TGTGCCAGCAGTGAATATACAGGGAGCGGCTACACCTTC.

The chain is built from TRBV20-1 and TRBJ2-1, with a possible D match to TRBD2 (6 bases). The CDR3 consists of 11 residues. CDR1 is DFQATT and CDR2 is SNEGSKA in the germline V gene (reference sequence). V was trimmed by 6 bases and J by 8 bases, leaving 11 bases between them. This chain's CDR3 is CSAELADEQFF. The CDR3 nucleotides read TGCAGTGCCGAATTAGCGGATGAGCAGTTCTTC.

The chain is built from TRBV4-1 and TRBJ1-1, with D possibly TRBD1 on 6 matching bases. This CDR3 spans 14 amino acids. Per germline, CDR1 MGHRA and CDR2 YSYEKL. The germline V and J ends were trimmed by 4 bases and 2 bases, with 11 bases remaining between them. CDR3 bases: TGCGCCAGCAGCCTTACGGACAGCAACACTGAAGCTTTCTTT. Its protein product is CASSLTDSNTEAFF.